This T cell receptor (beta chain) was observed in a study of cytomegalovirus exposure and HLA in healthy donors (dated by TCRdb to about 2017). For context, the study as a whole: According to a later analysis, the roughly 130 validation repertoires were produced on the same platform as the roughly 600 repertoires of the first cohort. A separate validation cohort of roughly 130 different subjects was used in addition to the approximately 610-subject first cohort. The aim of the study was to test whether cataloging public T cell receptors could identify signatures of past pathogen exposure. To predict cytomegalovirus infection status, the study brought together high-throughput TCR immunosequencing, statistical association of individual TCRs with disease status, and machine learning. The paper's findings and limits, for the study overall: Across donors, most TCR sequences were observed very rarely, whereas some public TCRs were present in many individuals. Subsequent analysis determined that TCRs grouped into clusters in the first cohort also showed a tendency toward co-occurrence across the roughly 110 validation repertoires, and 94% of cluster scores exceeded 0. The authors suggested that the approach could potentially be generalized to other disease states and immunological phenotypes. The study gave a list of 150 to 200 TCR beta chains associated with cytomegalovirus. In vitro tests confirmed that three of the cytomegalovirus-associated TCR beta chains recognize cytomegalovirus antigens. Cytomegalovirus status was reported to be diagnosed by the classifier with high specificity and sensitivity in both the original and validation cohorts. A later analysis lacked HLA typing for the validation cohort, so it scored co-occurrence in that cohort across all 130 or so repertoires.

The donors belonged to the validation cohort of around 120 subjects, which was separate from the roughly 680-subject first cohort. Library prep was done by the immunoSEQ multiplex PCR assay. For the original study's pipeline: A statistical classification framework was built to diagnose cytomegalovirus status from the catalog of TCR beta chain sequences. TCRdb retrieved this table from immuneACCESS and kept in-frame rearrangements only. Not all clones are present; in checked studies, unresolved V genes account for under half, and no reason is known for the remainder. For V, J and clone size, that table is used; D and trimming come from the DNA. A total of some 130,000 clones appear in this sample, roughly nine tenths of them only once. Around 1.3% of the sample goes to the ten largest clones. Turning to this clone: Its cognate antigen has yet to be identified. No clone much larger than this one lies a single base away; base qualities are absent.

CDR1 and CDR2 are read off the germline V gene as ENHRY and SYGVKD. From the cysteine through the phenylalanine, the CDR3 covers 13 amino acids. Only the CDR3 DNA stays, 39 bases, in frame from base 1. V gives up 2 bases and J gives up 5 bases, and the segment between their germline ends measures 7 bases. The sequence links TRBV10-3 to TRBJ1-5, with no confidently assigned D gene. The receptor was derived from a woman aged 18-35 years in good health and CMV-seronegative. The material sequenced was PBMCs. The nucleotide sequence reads TGTGCCATCAGTGAGGGGCGGGATCAGCCCCAGCATTTT. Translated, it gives CAISEGRDQPQHF.